These 11 T cell receptor beta chains share one sample of origin, sequenced in a study of beta chain features in type 1 diabetes. Isolated RNA was reverse transcribed in full, so expressed TCRB transcripts were sequenced. The repertoire was sequenced with immunoSEQ multiplex PCR; TCRdb's copy has only in-frame clones and lacks some. The sample consists of 600,000 to 700,000 clones, 9.5% to 15% of them appearing once. These receptors' targets are unknown. Study findings and constraints: Significant though moderate, a shortening of TCRB CDR3s appeared in all four CD4+ subsets of Type 1 diabetes patients.

Sequenced material: naive CD4+ T cells from blood. The receptor source for this set is a man between 25 and 39 years old with type 1 diabetes.

This clone has just a few counts. The chain links TRBV27 to TRBJ2-7; D may be TRBD2 (5 bases). The germline CDR1 and CDR2 sequences are MNHEY and SMNVEV (reference sequence). The CDR3 covers 14 residues. V lost 6 bases, J lost 1 base, and 13 bases lay in between. The CDR3 nucleotides are TGTGCCAGCAGAATTGGTCGGGGTTCCTACGAGCAGTACTTC. It is translated as CASRIGRGSYEQYF.

The rearrangement joins TRBV2 to TRBJ2-7, with 7 bases lining up with TRBD2. In germline, CDR1 is SNHLY, CDR2 FYNNEI. There are 12 residues in the CDR3. The V segment lost 9 bases and the J segment 6 bases; nucleotides outside the gene matches: 8. CDR3 sequence (DNA): TGTGCCAGGAAGAACGGGGGGAGCGAGCAGTACTTC. It is translated as CARKNGGSEQYF. Supplemented by reference TRBV2 and TRBJ2-7, the full variable domain reads EPEVTQTPSHQVTQMGQEVILRCVPISNHLYFYWYRQILGQKVEFLVSFYNNEISEKSEIFDDQFSVERPDGSNFTLKIRSTKLEDSAMYFCARKNGGSEQYFGPGTRLTVT.

This clone showed up just a few times. In DNA, the CDR3 is TGTGCCAGTAGTAGGTTGAGAGAGACCCAGTACTTC. Protein sequence: CASSRLRETQYF. The chain carries TRBV19 and TRBJ2-5, with unresolved D. Germline assignment: CDR1 LNHDA and CDR2 SQIVND (reference sequence). This CDR3 spans 12 amino acids. V was cut by 4 bases and J by 4 bases, with 7 bases left in between. The whole variable domain, remainder taken from reference TRBV19 and TRBJ2-5, is DGGITQSPKYLFRKEGQNVTLSCEQNLNHDAMYWYRQDPGQGLRLIYYSQIVNDFQKGDIAEGYSVSREKKESFPLTVTSAQKNPTAFYLCASSRLRETQYFGPGTRLLVL.

This clone was picked up a small number of times. The chain employs TRBV25-1 and TRBJ2-2; D is undetermined. The germline CDR1 and CDR2 sequences are MGHDK and SYGVNS. This CDR3 is 13 amino acids long. Trimming took off 7 bases at V and 2 bases at J, with 8 bases between the two ends. The CDR3 sequence is CASIGYNTGELFF. Here the CDR3 DNA reads TGTGCCAGCATCGGGTATAACACCGGGGAGCTGTTTTTT.

This clone turned up a few times. The V call is TRBV18, the J call TRBJ2-7; 8 bases map to TRBD2. With V trimmed by 4 bases and J by 2 bases, 10 bases remained unmatched. The V gene's germline CDR1 is KGHSH and CDR2 LQKENI. This CDR3 region has 16 residues. CDR3 in amino acids: CASSLARGAGAYEQYF. The CDR3 region has the DNA TGTGCCAGCTCACTAGCGAGAGGAGCGGGGGCCTACGAGCAGTACTTC.

This sequence joins TRBV19 and TRBJ2-5; the match to TRBD2 covers 14 bases. The germline V gene encodes CDR1 LNHDA and CDR2 SQIVND (reference sequence). The CDR3 has 13 amino acids. Unmatched junction bases numbered 3, after V lost 6 bases and J lost 9 bases. The CDR3 bases are TGTGCCAGTAGCTTGACTAGCGGGGGGGCCCAGTACTTC. Translation gives CASSLTSGGAQYF. Combining the CDR3 with reference TRBV19 and TRBJ2-5 gives the whole variable domain DGGITQSPKYLFRKEGQNVTLSCEQNLNHDAMYWYRQDPGQGLRLIYYSQIVNDFQKGDIAEGYSVSREKKESFPLTVTSAQKNPTAFYLCASSLTSGGAQYFGPGTRLLVL.

This chain joins TRBV6-5 and TRBJ1-1, with 8 nucleotides matching TRBD1. The V and J ends lost 4 bases and 10 bases, in that order; junction bases with no gene match: 11. Germline CDR1 MNHEY, CDR2 SVGAGI. This CDR3 contains 14 residues. For the CDR3, the DNA is TGTGCCAGCAGTTCTCGGATGACAGGGGAAGCAGCTTTCTTT. Its protein is CASSSRMTGEAAFF.

The chain recombines TRBV28 with TRBJ1-2; no definite D call. This CDR3 has 13 amino acids. Trimming shortened V by 2 bases and J by 4 bases, and 8 bases separated the two germline ends. The V gene's germline CDR1 is MDHEN and CDR2 SYDVKM. The CDR3 protein is CASSLGLTYGYTF. DNA of the CDR3: TGTGCCAGCAGTTTAGGACTGACCTATGGCTACACCTTC.

This clone was seen a handful of times. This sequence joins TRBV30 and TRBJ1-3, with a tentative D call TRBD1 (5 bases). This CDR3 has 13 residues. V was pared by 4 bases and J by 2 bases, with 9 bases between. CDR1 GTSNPN and CDR2 SVGIG come from the germline V gene (reference sequence). This CDR3 is CAWKGRAGNTIYF. The CDR3 DNA sequence: TGTGCCTGGAAGGGCAGGGCTGGAAACACCATATATTTT.

The J gene is TRBJ1-5, the V gene TRBV11-3, with D hard to call. Germline CDR1 reads SGHNT; CDR2 reads YENEEA. This CDR3 region has 12 residues. V was pared by 4 bases and J by 6 bases, with 7 bases between. DNA for the CDR3: TGTGCCAGCAGCTCTACGAGTCAGCCCCAGCATTTT. This sequence encodes CASSSTSQPQHF.

This clone was seen only a few times. The gene calls are TRBV7-2 and TRBJ1-5; D unresolved. Trimming removed 2 bases at V and 4 bases at J, with 9 bases between. Germline V gene lookup returns CDR1 SGHTA and CDR2 FQGNSA. CDR3 size: 14 residues. CDR3 amino acids: CASSLTDINQPQHF. In DNA form, the CDR3 reads TGTGCCAGCAGCTTAACGGATATTAATCAGCCCCAGCATTTT.